Sequencing of this TCR beta chain was carried out in a study of blood T cell repertoires in COVID-19. Study-wide context: Donors in the United States, Italy and Spain gave samples during acute or convalescent COVID-19. T cells, B-cell-depleted T cells, or PBMCs supplied cDNA or gDNA.

Original handling: Amplification with reference gene primers provided the estimates of nucleated cell counts. Measured with immunoSEQ multiplex PCR; TCRdb has only the in-frame clones, and not every one. The V and J calls and the clone size are those of that table, but D and trimming were determined from the DNA. Among over 150,000 clones listed, approximately 84% were seen once. The sample comprised peripheral blood. The sequence was collected from a man aged 40-49 years with acute or convalescent COVID-19.

The CDR3 sequence: CASRIGTGSGYTF. CDR3 coding DNA: TGTGCCAGCAGGATTGGGACAGGGAGCGGCTACACCTTC. V gene TRBV6-1 combines with J gene TRBJ1-2, with 9 bases that match TRBD1. V shed 6 bases, J shed 8 bases, and the junction held 7 bases outside the gene matches. CDR1 is MNHNS and CDR2 is SASEGT in the germline V gene. CDR3 length: 13 amino acids.